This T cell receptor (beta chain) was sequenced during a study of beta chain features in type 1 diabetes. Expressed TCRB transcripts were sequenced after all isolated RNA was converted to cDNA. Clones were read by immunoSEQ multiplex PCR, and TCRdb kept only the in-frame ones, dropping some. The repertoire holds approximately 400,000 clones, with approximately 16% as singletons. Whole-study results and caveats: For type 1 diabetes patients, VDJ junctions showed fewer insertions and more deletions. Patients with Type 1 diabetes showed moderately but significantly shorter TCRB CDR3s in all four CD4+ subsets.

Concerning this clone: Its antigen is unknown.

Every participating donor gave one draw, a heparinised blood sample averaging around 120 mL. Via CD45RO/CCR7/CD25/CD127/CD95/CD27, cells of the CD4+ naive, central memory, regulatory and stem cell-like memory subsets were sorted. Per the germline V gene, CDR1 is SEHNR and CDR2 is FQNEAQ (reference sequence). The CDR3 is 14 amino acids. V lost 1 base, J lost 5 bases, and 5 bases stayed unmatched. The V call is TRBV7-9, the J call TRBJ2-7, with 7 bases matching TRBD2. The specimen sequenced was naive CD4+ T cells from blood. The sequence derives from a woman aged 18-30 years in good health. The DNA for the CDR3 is TGTGCCAGCAGCTTAGTCGGGAGGTCTGACGAGCAGTACTTC. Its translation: CASSLVGRSDEQYF.